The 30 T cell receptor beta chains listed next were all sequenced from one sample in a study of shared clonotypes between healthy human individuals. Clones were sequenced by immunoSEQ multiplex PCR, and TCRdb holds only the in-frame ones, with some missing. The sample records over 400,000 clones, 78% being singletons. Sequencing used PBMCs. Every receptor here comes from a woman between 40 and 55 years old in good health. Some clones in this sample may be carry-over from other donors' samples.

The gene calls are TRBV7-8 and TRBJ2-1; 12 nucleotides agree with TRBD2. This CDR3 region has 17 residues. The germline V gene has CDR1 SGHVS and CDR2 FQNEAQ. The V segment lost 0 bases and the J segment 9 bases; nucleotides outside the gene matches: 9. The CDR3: CASSLARTTSGRSEQFF. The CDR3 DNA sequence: TGTGCCAGCAGCTTAGCTAGAACGACTAGCGGGAGAAGTGAGCAGTTCTTC.

The CDR3 DNA reads as TGTGCCAGCAGTGAACTTCGGGCGCCTAGCGGGAGAACAGATACGCAGTATTTT. As protein: CASSELRAPSGRTDTQYF. The rearrangement uses TRBV6-1 and TRBJ2-3; 10 bases align to TRBD2. The V gene end was trimmed by 2 bases and the J gene end by 3 bases; junction bases not matched to a gene: 11. Germline V gives CDR1 MNHNS, CDR2 SASEGT. CDR3 length: 18 residues.

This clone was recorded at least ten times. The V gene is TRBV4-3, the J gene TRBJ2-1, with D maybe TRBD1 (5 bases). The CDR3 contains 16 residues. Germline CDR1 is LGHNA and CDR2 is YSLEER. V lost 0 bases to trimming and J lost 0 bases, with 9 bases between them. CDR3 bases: TGCGCCAGCAGCCAAGATACTCAGGGCTCCTACAATGAGCAGTTCTTC. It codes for CASSQDTQGSYNEQFF.

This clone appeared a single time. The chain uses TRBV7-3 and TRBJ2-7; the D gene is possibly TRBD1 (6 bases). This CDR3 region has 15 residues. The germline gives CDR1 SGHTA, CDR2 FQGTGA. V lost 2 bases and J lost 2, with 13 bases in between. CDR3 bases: TGTGCCAGCAGCTTAGGGGGCGGCCATACCTACGAGCAGTACTTC. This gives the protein CASSLGGGHTYEQYF.

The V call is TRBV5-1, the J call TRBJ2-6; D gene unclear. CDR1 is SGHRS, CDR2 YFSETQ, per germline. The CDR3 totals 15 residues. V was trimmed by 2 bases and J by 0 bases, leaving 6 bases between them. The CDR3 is CASSLVSSGANVLTF. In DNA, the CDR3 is TGCGCCAGCAGCTTAGTCAGCTCTGGGGCCAACGTCCTGACTTTC.

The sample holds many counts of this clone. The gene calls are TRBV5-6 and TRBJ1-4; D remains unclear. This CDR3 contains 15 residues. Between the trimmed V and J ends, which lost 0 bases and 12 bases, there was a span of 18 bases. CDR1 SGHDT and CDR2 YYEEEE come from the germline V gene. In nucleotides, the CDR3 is TGTGCCAGCAGCTTGGGTTTCAGGCAGCCTGGGGAACTGTTTTTT. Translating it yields CASSLGFRQPGELFF.

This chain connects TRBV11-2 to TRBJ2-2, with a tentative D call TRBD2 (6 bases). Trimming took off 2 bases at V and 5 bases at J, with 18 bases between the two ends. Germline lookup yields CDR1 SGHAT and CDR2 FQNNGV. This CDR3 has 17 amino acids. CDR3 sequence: CASSLILRGLQTGELFF. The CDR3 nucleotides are TGTGCCAGCAGCTTAATACTCCGGGGACTCCAAACCGGGGAGCTGTTTTTT.

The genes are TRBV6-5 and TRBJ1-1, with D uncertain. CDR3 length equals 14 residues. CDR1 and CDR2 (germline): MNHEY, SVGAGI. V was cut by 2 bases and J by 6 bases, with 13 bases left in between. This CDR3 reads CASSYQVGYPEAFF. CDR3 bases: TGTGCCAGCAGTTACCAGGTCGGGTACCCTGAAGCTTTCTTT.

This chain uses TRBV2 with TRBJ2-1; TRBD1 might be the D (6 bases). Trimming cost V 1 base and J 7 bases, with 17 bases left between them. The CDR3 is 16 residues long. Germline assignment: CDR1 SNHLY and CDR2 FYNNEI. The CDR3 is CASSEGLGQSQNEQFF. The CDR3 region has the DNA TGTGCCAGCAGTGAAGGACTGGGACAATCCCAGAATGAGCAGTTCTTC.

The CDR3 is CAFKQGASTDTQYF. The DNA for the CDR3 is TGTGCCTTCAAACAGGGGGCTTCCACAGATACGCAGTATTTT. The chain combines TRBV30 with TRBJ2-3; 9 nucleotides line up with TRBD1. Germline assignment: CDR1 GTSNPN and CDR2 SVGIG (reference sequence). V lost 7 bases, J lost 2 bases, and 7 bases stayed unmatched. CDR3 length: 14 amino acids.

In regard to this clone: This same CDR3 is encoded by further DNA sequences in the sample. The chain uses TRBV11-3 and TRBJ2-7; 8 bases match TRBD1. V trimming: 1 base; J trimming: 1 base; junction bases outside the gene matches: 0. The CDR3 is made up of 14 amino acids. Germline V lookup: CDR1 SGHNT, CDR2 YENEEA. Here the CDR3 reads CASSLGDRSYEQYF. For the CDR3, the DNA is TGTGCCAGCAGCTTAGGGGACAGGTCCTACGAGCAGTACTTC. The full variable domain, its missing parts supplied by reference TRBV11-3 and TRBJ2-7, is EAGVVQSPRYKIIEKKQPVAFWCNPISGHNTLYWYLQNLGQGPELLIRYENEEAVDDSQLPKDRFSAERLKGVDSTLKIQPAELGDSAVYLCASSLGDRSYEQYFGPGTRLTVT.

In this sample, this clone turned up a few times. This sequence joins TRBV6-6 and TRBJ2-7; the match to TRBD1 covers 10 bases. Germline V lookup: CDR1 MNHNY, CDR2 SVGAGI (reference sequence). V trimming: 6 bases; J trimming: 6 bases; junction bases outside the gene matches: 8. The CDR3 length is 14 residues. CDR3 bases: TGTGCCAGCAGCGGGAGTCGGACAGGGGGCGAGCAGTACTTC. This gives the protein CASSGSRTGGEQYF.

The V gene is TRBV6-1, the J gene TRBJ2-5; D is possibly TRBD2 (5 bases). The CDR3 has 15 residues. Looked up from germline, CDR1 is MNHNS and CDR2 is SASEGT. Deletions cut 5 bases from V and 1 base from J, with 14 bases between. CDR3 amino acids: CASSLTIEGQETQYF. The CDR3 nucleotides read TGTGCCAGCAGTTTGACAATAGAGGGCCAAGAGACCCAGTACTTC.

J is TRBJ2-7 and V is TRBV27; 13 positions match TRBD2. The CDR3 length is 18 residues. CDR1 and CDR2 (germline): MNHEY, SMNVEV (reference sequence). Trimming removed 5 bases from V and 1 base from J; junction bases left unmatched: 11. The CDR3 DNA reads TGTGCCAGCAGTCGGGGACTAGCGGGGACGGGCAGTTCCTACGAGCAGTACTTC. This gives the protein CASSRGLAGTGSSYEQYF.

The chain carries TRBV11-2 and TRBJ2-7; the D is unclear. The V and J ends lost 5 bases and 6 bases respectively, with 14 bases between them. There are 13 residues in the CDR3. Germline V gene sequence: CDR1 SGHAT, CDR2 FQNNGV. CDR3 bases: TGTGCCAGCAGCCTACTCCGACTCCCCGAGCAGTACTTC. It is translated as CASSLLRLPEQYF.

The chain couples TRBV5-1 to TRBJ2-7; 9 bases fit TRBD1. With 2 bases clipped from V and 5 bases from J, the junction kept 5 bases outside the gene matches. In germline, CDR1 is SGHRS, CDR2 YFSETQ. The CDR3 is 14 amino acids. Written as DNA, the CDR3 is TGCGCCAGCAGCTTTGGACAGGGGACGGACGAGCAGTACTTC. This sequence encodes CASSFGQGTDEQYF. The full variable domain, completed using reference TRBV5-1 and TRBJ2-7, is KAGVTQTPRYLIKTRGQQVTLSCSPISGHRSVSWYQQTPGQGLQFLFEYFSETQRNKGNFPGRFSGRQFSNSRSEMNVSTLELGDSALYLCASSFGQGTDEQYFGPGTRLTVT.

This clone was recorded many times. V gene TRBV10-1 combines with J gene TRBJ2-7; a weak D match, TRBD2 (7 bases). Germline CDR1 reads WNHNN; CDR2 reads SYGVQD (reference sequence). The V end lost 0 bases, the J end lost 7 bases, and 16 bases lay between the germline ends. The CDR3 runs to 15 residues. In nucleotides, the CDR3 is TGCGCCAGCAGTGAGTCGGGCGGGGGCTTCGGTGAGCAGTACTTC. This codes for CASSESGGGFGEQYF.

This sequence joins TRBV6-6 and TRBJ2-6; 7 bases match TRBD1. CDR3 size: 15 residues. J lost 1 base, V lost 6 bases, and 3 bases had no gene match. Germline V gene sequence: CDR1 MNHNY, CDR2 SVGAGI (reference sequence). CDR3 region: CASRVRGSGANVLTF. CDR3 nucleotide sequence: TGTGCCAGCAGGGTCAGGGGGTCTGGGGCCAACGTCCTGACTTTC.

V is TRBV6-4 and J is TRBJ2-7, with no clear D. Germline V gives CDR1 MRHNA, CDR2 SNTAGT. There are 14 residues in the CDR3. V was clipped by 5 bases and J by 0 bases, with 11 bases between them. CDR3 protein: CASSHTDHSYEQYF. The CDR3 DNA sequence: TGTGCCAGCAGTCATACAGACCACTCCTACGAGCAGTACTTC.

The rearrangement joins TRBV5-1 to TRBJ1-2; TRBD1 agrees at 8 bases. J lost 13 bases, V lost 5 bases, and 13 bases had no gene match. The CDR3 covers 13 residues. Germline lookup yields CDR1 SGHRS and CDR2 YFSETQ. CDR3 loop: CASRDGTGVTFTF. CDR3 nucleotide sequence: TGCGCCAGCAGGGACGGGACAGGCGTAACTTTCACCTTC.

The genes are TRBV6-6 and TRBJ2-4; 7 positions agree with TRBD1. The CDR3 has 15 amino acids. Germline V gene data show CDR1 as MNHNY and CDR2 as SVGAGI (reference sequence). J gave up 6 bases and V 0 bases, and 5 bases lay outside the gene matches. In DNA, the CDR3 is TGTGCCAGCAGTTACTCGACAGGGAGCGTAAACATTCAGTACTTC. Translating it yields CASSYSTGSVNIQYF.

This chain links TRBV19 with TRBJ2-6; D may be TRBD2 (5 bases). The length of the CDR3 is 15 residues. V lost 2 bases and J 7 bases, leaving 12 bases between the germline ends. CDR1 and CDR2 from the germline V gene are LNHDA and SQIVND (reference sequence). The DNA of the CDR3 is TGTGCCAGTAGTATAATTCGGGGAATAGCCAACGTCCTGACTTTC. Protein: CASSIIRGIANVLTF.

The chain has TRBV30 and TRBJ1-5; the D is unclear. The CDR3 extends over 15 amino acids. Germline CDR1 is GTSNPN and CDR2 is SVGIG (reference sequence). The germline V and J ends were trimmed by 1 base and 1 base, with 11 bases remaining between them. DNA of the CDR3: TGTGCCTGGAGTGAGGAGGGATTGAGCAATCAGCCCCAGCATTTT. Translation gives CAWSEEGLSNQPQHF. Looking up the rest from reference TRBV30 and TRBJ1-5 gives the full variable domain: SQTIHQWPATLVQPVGSPLSLECTVEGTSNPNLYWYRQAAGRGLQLLFYSVGIGQISSEVPQNLSASRPQDRQFILSSKKLLLSDSGFYLCAWSEEGLSNQPQHFGDGTRLSIL.

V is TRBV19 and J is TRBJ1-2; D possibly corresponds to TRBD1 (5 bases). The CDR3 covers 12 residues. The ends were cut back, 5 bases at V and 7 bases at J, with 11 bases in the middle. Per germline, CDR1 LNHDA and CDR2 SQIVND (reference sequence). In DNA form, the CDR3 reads TGTGCCAGTAGTCAAGGTCAGGGTGGCTACACCTTC. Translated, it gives CASSQGQGGYTF.

CDR3: CASRTLLASETQYF. In DNA form, the CDR3 reads TGTGCCAGCCGTACCCTCCTAGCGTCGGAGACCCAGTACTTC. This chain connects TRBV6-1 to TRBJ2-5, with a possible D match to TRBD2 (6 bases). Germline V gives CDR1 MNHNS, CDR2 SASEGT. V was pared by 8 bases and J by 5 bases, with 18 bases between. This CDR3 is 14 amino acids long.

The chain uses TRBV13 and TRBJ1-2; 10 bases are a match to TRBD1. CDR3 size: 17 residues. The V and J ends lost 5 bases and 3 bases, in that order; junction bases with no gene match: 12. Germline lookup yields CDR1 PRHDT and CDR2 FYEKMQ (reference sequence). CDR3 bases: TGTGCCAGCAGCCCTCAAACGTGGACAGGGGGGGACTATGGCTACACCTTC. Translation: CASSPQTWTGGDYGYTF.

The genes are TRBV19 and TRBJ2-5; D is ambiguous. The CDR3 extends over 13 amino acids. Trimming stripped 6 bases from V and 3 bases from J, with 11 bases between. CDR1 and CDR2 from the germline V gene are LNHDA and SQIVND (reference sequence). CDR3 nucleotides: TGTGCCAGTAGGAACAGAGGAGAAGAGACCCAGTACTTC. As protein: CASRNRGEETQYF.

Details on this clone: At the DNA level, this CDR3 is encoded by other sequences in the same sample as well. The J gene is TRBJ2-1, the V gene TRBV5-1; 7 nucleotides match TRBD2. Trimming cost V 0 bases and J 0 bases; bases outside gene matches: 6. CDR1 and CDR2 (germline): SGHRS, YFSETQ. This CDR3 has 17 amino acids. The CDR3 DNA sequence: TGCGCCAGCAGCTTGGAGGCTAGCGGTAGCTCCTACAATGAGCAGTTCTTC. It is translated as CASSLEASGSSYNEQFF. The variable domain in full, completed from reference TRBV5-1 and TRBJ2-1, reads KAGVTQTPRYLIKTRGQQVTLSCSPISGHRSVSWYQQTPGQGLQFLFEYFSETQRNKGNFPGRFSGRQFSNSRSEMNVSTLELGDSALYLCASSLEASGSSYNEQFFGPGTRLTVL.

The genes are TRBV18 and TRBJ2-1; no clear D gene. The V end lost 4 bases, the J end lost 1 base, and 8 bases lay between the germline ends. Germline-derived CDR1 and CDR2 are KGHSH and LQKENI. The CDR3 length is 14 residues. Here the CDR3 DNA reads TGTGCCAGCTCACTTTCGCAGTCCTACAATGAGCAGTTCTTC. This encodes CASSLSQSYNEQFF. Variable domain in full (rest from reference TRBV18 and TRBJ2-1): NAGVMQNPRHLVRRRGQEARLRCSPMKGHSHVYWYRQLPEEGLKFMVYLQKENIIDESGMPKERFSAEFPKEGPSILRIQQVVRGDSAAYFCASSLSQSYNEQFFGPGTRLTVL.

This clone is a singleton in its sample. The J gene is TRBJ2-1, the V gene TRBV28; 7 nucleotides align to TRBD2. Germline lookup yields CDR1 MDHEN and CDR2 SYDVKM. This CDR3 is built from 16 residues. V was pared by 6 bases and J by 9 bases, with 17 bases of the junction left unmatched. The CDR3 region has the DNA TGTGCCAGCAGCCCGGGACTATTCGGAGCGGGTACTGAGCAGTTCTTC. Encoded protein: CASSPGLFGAGTEQFF.